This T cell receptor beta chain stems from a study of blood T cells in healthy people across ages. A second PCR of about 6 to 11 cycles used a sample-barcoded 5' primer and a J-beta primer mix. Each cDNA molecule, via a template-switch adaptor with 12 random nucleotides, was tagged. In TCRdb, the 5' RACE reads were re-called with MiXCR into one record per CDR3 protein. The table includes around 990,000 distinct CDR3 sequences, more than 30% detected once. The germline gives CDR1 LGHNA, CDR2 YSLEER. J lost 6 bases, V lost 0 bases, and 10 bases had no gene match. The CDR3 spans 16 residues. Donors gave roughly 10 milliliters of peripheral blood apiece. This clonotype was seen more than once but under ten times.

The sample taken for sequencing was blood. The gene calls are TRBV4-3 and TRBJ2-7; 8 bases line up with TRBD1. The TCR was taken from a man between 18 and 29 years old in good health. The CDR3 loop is CASSQDWDRISREQYF. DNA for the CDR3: TGCGCCAGCAGCCAAGATTGGGACAGGATCTCCCGCGAGCAGTACTTC.